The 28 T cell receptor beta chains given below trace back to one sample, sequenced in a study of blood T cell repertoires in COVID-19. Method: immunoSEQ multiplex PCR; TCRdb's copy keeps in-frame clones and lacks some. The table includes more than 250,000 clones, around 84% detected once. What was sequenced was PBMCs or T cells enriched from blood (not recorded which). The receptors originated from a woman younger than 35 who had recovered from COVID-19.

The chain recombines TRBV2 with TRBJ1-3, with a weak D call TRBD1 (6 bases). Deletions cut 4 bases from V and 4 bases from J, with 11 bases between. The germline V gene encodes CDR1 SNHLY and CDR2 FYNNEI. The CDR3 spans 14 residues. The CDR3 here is CASSASGVGNTIYF. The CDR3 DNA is TGTGCCAGCAGTGCTTCAGGGGTGGGAAACACCATATATTTT.

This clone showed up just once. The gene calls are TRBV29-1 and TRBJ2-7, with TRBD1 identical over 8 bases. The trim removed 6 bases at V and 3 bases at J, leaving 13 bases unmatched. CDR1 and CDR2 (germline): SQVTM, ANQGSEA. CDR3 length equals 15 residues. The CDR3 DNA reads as TGCAGCGTGGGAACCGGGACAGGAGGTTACTACGAGCAGTACTTC. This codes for CSVGTGTGGYYEQYF.

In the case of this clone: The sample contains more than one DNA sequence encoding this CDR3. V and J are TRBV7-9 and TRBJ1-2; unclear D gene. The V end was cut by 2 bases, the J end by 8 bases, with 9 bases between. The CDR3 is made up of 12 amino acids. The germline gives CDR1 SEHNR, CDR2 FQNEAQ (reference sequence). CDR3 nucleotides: TGTGCCAGCAGCTTATCCTCGGGGGGCTACACCTTC. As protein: CASSLSSGGYTF.

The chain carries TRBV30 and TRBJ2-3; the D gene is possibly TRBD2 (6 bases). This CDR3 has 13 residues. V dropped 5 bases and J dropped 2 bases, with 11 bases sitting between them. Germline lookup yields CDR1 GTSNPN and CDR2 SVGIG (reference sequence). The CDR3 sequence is CAWARDFTDTQYF. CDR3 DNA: TGTGCCTGGGCCAGGGACTTCACAGATACGCAGTATTTT.

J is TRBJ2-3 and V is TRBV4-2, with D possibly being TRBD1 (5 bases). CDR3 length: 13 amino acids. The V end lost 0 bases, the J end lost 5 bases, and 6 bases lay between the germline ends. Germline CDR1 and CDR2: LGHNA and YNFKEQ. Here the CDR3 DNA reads TGTGCCAGCAGCCAAGAAAGGGGAGATACGCAGTATTTT. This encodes CASSQERGDTQYF.

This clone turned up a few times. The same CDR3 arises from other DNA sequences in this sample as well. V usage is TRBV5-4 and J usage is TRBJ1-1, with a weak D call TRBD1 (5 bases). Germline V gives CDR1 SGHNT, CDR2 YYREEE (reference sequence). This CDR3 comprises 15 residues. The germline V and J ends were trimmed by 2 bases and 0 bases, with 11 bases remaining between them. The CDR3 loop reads CASSLPGGMNTEAFF. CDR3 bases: TGTGCCAGCAGCTTACCGGGGGGTATGAACACTGAAGCTTTCTTT. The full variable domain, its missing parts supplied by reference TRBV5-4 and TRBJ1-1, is ETGVTQSPTHLIKTRGQQVTLRCSSQSGHNTVSWYQQALGQGPQFIFQYYREEENGRGNFPPRFSGLQFPNYSSELNVNALELDDSALYLCASSLPGGMNTEAFFGQGTRLTVV.

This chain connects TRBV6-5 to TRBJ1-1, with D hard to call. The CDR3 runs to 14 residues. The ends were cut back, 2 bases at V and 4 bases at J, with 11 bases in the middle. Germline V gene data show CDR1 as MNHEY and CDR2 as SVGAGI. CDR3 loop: CASSYVEEPTEAFF. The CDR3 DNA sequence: TGTGCCAGCAGTTACGTGGAGGAGCCCACTGAAGCTTTCTTT.

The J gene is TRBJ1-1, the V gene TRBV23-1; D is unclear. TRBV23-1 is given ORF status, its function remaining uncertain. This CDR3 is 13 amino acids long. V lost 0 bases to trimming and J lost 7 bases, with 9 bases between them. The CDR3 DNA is TGCGCCAGCAGTCAATCGGGCTCCCATGAAGCTTTCTTT. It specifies CASSQSGSHEAFF.

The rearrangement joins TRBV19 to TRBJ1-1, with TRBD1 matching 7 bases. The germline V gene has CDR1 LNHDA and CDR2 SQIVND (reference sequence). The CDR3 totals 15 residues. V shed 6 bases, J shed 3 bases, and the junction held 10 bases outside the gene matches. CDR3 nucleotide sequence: TGTGCCAGTAGGAGGGGGCATAACGTCGACACTGAAGCTTTCTTT. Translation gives CASRRGHNVDTEAFF.

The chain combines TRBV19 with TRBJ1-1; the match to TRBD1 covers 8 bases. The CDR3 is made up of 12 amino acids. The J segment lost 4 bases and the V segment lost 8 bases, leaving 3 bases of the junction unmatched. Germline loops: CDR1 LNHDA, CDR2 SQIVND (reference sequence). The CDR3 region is CASRQGSTEAFF. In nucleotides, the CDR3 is TGTGCCAGTCGACAGGGGTCCACTGAAGCTTTCTTT.

Here the CDR3 reads CASSRTLNTGELFF. CDR3 DNA sequence: TGTGCCAGCAGTCGAACTCTAAACACCGGGGAGCTGTTTTTT. The genes are TRBV6-2 or TRBV6-3 and TRBJ2-2; D is uncertain. The germline V gene has CDR1 MNHEY and CDR2 SVGEGT. This CDR3 contains 14 residues. The ends were cut back, 5 bases at V and 2 bases at J, with 9 bases in the middle.

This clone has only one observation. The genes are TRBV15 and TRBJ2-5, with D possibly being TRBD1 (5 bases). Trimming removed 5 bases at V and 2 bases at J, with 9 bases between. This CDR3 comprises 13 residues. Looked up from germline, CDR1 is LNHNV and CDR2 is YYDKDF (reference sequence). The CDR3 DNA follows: TGTGCCACCAGCCACCGACAGCAAGAGACCCAGTACTTC. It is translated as CATSHRQQETQYF.

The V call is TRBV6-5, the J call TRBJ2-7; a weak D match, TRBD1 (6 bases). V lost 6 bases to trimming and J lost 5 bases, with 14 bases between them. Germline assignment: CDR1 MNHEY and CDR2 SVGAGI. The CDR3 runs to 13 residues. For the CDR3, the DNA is TGTGCCAGCAGGGACACAGGGTGGGACGAGCAGTACTTC. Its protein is CASRDTGWDEQYF.

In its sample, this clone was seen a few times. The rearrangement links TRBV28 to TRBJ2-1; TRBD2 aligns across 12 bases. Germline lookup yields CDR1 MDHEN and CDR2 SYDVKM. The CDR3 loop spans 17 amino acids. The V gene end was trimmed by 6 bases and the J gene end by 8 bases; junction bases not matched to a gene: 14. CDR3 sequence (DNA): TGTGCCAGCAGGGGGCTAGCGGGAGGGCCGAGATACTATGAGCAGTTCTTC. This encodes CASRGLAGGPRYYEQFF.

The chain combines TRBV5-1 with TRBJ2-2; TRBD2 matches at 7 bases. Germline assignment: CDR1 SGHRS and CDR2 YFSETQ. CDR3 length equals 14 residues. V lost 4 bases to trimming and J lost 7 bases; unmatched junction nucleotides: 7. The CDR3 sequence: CASSQTSPIGELFF. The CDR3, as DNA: TGCGCCAGCAGCCAGACTAGCCCGATCGGGGAGCTGTTTTTT. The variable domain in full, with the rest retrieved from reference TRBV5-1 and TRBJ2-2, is KAGVTQTPRYLIKTRGQQVTLSCSPISGHRSVSWYQQTPGQGLQFLFEYFSETQRNKGNFPGRFSGRQFSNSRSEMNVSTLELGDSALYLCASSQTSPIGELFFGEGSRLTVL.

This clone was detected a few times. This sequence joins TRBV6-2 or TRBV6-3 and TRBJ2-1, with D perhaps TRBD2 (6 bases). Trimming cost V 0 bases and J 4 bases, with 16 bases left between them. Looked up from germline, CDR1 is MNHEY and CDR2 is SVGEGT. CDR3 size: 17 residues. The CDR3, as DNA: TGTGCCAGCAGTTACTCTCCGGGAGATGGGTTGTACAATGAGCAGTTCTTC. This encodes CASSYSPGDGLYNEQFF.

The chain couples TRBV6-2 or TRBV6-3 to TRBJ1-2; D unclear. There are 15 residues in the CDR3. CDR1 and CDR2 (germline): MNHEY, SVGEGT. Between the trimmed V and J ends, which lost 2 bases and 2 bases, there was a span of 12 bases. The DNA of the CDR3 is TGTGCCAGCAGTTACGGTGGAGCAATCAACTATGGCTACACCTTC. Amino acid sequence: CASSYGGAINYGYTF.

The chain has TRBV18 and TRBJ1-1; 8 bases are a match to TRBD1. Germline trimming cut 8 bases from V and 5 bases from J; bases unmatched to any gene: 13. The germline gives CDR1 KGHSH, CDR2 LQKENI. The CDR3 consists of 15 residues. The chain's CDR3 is CASQTEGTGNTEAFF. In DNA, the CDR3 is TGTGCCAGCCAAACGGAGGGGACAGGTAATACTGAAGCTTTCTTT.

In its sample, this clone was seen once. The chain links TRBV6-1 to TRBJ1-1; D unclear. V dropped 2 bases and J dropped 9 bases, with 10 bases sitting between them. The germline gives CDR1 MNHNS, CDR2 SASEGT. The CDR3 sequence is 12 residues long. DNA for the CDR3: TGTGCCAGCAGTGAATATGAGGGTCAAGCTTTCTTT. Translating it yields CASSEYEGQAFF.

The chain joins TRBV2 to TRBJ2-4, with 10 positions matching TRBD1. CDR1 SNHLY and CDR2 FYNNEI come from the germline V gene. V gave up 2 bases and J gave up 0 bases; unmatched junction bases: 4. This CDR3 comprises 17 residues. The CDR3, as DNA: TGTGCCAGCAGTGAATGGGACAGGGGAATAGCCAAAAACATTCAGTACTTC. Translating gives CASSEWDRGIAKNIQYF.

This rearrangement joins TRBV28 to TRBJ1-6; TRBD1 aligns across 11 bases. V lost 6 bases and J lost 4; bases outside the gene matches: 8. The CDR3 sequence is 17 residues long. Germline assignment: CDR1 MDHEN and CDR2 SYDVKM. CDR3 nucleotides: TGTGCCAGCAGCGCGGGACAGGGGGGCCTATATAATTCACCCCTCCACTTT. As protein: CASSAGQGGLYNSPLHF.

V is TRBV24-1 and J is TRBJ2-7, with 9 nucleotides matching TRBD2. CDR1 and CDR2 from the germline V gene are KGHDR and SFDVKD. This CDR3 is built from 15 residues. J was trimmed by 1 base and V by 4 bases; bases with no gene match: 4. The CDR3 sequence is CATSDAGGRSYEQYF. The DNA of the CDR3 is TGTGCCACCAGTGACGCGGGAGGGAGATCCTACGAGCAGTACTTC.

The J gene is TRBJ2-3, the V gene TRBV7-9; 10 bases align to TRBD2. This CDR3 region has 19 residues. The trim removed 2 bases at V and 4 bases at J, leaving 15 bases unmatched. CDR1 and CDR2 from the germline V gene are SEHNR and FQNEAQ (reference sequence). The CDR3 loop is CASSLPPVGLAGAADTQYF. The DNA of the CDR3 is TGTGCCAGCAGCTTACCCCCGGTAGGGCTAGCGGGAGCGGCAGATACGCAGTATTTT.

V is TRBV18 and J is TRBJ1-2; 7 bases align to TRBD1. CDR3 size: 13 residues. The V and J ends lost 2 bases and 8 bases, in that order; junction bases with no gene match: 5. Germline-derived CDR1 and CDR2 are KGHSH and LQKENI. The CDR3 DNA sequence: TGTGCCAGCTCACCAGTTACAGGGGACGGCTACACCTTC. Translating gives CASSPVTGDGYTF.

CDR3: CASSLLAGAHTGELFF. The CDR3 region has the DNA TGCGCCAGCAGCTTGTTGGCAGGGGCTCACACCGGGGAGCTGTTTTTT. The chain links TRBV5-1 to TRBJ2-2; D perhaps matches TRBD1 (6 bases). Germline values: CDR1 SGHRS, CDR2 YFSETQ. This CDR3 has 16 amino acids. Between the trimmed V and J ends, which lost 1 base and 3 bases, there was a span of 13 bases.

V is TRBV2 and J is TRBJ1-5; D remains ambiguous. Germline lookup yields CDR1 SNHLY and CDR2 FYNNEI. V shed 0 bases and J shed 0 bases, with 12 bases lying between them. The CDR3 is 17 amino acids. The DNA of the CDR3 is TGTGCCAGCAGTGAAGCCCTTTCCAGATATAGCAATCAGCCCCAGCATTTT. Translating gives CASSEALSRYSNQPQHF.

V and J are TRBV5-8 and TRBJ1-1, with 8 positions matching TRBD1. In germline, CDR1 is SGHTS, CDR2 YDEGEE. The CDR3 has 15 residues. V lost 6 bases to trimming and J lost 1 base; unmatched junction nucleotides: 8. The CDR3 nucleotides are TGTGCCAGCACCACATGGGGGACAGGGAACACTGAAGCTTTCTTT. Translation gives CASTTWGTGNTEAFF.

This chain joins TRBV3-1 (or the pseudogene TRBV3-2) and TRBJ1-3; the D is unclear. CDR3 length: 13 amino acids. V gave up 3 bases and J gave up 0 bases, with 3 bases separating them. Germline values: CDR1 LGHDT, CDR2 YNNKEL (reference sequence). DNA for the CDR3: TGTGCCAGCAGCCAGAGCTCTGGAAACACCATATATTTT. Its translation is CASSQSSGNTIYF.